This TCR beta chain was sequenced in a study of blood T cell repertoires in COVID-19. Clones were read by immunoSEQ multiplex PCR, and TCRdb kept only the in-frame ones, dropping some. Of around 72,000 clones listed, roughly 76% were seen once; the top ten hold 20%. The V segment lost 5 bases and the J segment 7 bases; nucleotides outside the gene matches: 7. Germline CDR1 and CDR2: GTSNPN and SVGIG (reference sequence). This CDR3 is built from 14 residues. This clonotype was obtained from a woman between 65 and 79 years old with acute or convalescent COVID-19. The sequencing sample was made of peripheral blood. The rearrangement links TRBV30 to TRBJ2-5; TRBD2 agrees at 13 bases. The CDR3 region is CAWRGLAGAGTQYF. CDR3 DNA sequence: TGTGCCTGGCGAGGACTAGCGGGAGCCGGGACCCAGTACTTC.